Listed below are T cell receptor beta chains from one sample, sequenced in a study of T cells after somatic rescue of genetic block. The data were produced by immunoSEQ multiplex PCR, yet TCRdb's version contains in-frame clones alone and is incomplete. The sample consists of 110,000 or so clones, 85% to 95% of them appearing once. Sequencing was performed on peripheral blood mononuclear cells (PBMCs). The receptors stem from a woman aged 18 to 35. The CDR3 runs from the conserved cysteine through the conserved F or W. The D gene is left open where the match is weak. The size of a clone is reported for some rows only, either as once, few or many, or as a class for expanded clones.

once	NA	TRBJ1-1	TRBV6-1	CASSEQGRNTEAFF	TGTGCCAGCAGTGAACAGGGCAGGAACACTGAAGCTTTCTTT
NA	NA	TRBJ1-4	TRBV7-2	CASSRAGGAPNEKLFF	TGTGCCAGCAGCCGAGCGGGGGGGGCCCCTAATGAAAAACTGTTTTTT
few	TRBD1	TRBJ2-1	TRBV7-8	CASLNRGQGAYNEQFF	TGTGCCAGCCTGAACCGGGGACAGGGGGCTTACAATGAGCAGTTCTTC
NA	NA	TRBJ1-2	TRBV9	CASSVGGGTPNYGYTF	TGTGCCAGCAGCGTAGGAGGAGGGACCCCAAACTATGGCTACACCTTC
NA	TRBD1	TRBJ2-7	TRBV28	CASNQGAGEQYF	TGTGCCAGCAACCAGGGGGCGGGGGAGCAGTACTTC
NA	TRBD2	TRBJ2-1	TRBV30	CAWSVLGGGAYNEQFF	TGTGCCTGGAGTGTACTGGGCGGGGGGGCCTACAATGAGCAGTTCTTC
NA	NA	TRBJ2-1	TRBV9	CASTPPGGYYNEQFF	TGTGCCAGCACCCCCCCGGGGGGCTACTACAATGAGCAGTTCTTC
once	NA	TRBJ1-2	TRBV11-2	CASSLLTPGGGGYTF	TGTGCCAGCAGCTTATTGACTCCGGGAGGCGGAGGCTACACCTTC
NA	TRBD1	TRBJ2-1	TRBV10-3	CAIRTSTGGDEQFF	TGTGCCATCAGGACCAGTACAGGGGGCGATGAGCAGTTCTTC
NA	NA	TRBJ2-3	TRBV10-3	CAISDQIRGARTDTQYF	TGTGCCATCAGTGATCAGATACGGGGGGCGCGCACAGATACGCAGTATTTT
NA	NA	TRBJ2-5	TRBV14	CASRGTSPAETQYF	TGTGCCAGCAGGGGTACTAGTCCCGCAGAGACCCAGTACTTC
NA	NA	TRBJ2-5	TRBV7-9	CASSFAGQETQYF	TGTGCCAGCAGCTTCGCAGGGCAAGAGACCCAGTACTTC
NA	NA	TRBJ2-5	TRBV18	CASSPSSAQETQYF	TGTGCCAGCTCACCAAGCTCTGCGCAAGAGACCCAGTACTTC
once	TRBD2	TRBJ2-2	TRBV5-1	CASSHPGLANTGELFF	TGCGCCAGCAGCCACCCGGGACTAGCGAATACCGGGGAGCTGTTTTTT
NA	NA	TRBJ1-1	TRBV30	CAWNGGGTEAFF	TGTGCCTGGAATGGGGGAGGCACTGAAGCTTTCTTT
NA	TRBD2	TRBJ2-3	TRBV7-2	CASSPQWTSGGTDTQYF	TGTGCCAGCAGTCCACAGTGGACTAGCGGGGGGACAGATACGCAGTATTTT
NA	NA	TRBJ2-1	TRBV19	CASTPRGQFEQFF	TGTGCCAGTACGCCCCGCGGACAGTTTGAGCAGTTCTTC
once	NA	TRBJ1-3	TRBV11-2	CASSSPTRAIGNTIYF	TGTGCCAGCAGCTCCCCGACAAGGGCGATTGGAAACACCATATATTTT
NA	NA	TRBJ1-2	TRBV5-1	CASSYGRGYGYTF	TGCGCCAGCAGCTACGGACGGGGATATGGCTACACCTTC
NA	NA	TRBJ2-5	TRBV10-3	CAVWDFQETQYF	TGTGCCGTTTGGGACTTTCAGGAGACCCAGTACTTC
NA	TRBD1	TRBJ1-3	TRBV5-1	CASSLVSGTGLEGRGNTIYF	TGCGCCAGCAGCTTGGTTTCCGGGACAGGCCTCGAAGGACGTGGAAACACCATATATTTT
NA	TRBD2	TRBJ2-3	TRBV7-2	CASRPLAGGTDTQYF	TGTGCCAGCAGGCCTCTAGCGGGGGGGACCGATACGCAGTATTTT
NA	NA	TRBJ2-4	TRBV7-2	CASSHSLGGKAKNIQYF	TGTGCCAGCAGCCACTCTTTAGGGGGGAAGGCCAAAAACATTCAGTACTTC
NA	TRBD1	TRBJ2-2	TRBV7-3	CASSRGRPGELFF	TGTGCCAGCAGCAGGGGGCGACCCGGGGAGCTGTTTTTT
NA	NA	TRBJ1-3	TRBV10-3	CAISGREGESGNTIYF	TGTGCCATCAGTGGTCGGGAGGGGGAGTCTGGAAACACCATATATTTT
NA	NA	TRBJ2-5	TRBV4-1	CASSQGPGGEETQYF	TGCGCCAGCAGCCAAGGCCCGGGGGGCGAAGAGACCCAGTACTTC
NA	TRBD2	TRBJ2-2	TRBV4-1	CASSRRGENTGELFF	TGCGCCAGCAGCCGGCGGGGGGAGAACACCGGGGAGCTGTTTTTT
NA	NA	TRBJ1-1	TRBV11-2	CASSPEVSEAFF	TGTGCCAGCAGCCCAGAGGTATCTGAAGCTTTCTTT
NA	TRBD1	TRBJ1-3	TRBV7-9	CASSITGTGFSGNTIYF	TGTGCCAGCAGCATAACCGGGACAGGGTTTTCTGGAAACACCATATATTTT
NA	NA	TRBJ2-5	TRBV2	CASSEEETQYF	TGTGCCAGCAGTGAGGAGGAGACCCAGTACTTC
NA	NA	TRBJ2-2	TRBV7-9	CASSPDRTISNTGELFF	TGTGCCAGCAGCCCGGACAGAACTATCTCGAACACCGGGGAGCTGTTTTTT
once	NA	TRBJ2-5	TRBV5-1	CASSLDTQETQYF	TGCGCCAGCAGCTTGGATACACAAGAGACCCAGTACTTC
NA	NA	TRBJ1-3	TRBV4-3	CASSQAVPRGGVVRNTIYF	TGCGCCAGCAGCCAAGCCGTCCCTCGGGGAGGGGTTGTAAGAAACACCATATATTTT
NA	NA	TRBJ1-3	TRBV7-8	CASSSTGTPLHPGNTIYF	TGTGCCAGCAGCTCGACCGGGACACCTTTACACCCTGGAAACACCATATATTTT
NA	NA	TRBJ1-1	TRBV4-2	CASSQDGQGGTEAFF	TGTGCCAGCAGCCAAGACGGTCAGGGAGGCACTGAAGCTTTCTTT
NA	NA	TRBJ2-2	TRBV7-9	CASSLATGELFF	TGTGCCAGCAGCTTAGCGACCGGGGAGCTGTTTTTT
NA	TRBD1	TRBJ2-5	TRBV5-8	CASRPGTGVRQETQYF	TGTGCCAGCAGGCCCGGGACAGGGGTCCGCCAAGAGACCCAGTACTTC